Shown below are 19 T cell receptor beta chains from a single sample sequenced in a study of cytomegalovirus exposure and HLA in healthy donors. Primers: 60 Vbeta forward and 13 Jbeta reverse. TCRdb's copy holds only in-frame clones and misses some; the assay was immunoSEQ multiplex PCR. Here the sample spans around 110,000 clones, less than 80% being singletons. Sample: PBMCs. Receptors were obtained from a man between 25 and 39 years old in good health and CMV-seronegative.

This clone has only one observation. V gene TRBV28 combines with J gene TRBJ1-2, with 11 bases that match TRBD1. V shed 7 bases and J 8 bases; nucleotides not matched to a gene: 9. Germline-derived CDR1 and CDR2 are MDHEN and SYDVKM. The CDR3 extends over 14 amino acids. The CDR3 DNA is TGTGCCAGCATGAGTGGACAGGGGGCGATCGGCTACACCTTC. This codes for CASMSGQGAIGYTF.

This clone was found once. The J gene is TRBJ2-6, the V gene TRBV7-8, with D hard to call. CDR1 is SGHVS and CDR2 is FQNEAQ in the germline V gene. CDR3 length: 13 residues. V lost 8 bases to trimming and J lost 1 base, with 6 bases between them. The CDR3 nucleotides are TGTGCCAGCCTCCGGTCTGGGGCCAACGTCCTGACTTTC. It specifies CASLRSGANVLTF.

The chain links TRBV27 to TRBJ1-5, with 7 bases lining up with TRBD1. Unmatched junction bases numbered 11, after V lost 7 bases and J lost 5 bases. The CDR3 spans 15 residues. Per germline, CDR1 MNHEY and CDR2 SMNVEV (reference sequence). In DNA, the CDR3 is TGTGCCAGCATTCTTGTCGGGACAGAGGATCAGCCCCAGCATTTT. This translates into CASILVGTEDQPQHF.

This clone turned up a few times. This chain links TRBV5-8 with TRBJ1-5, with 7 bases lining up with TRBD1. CDR1 and CDR2 (germline): SGHTS, YDEGEE. V gave up 5 bases and J gave up 4 bases; unmatched junction bases: 9. The CDR3 has 15 amino acids. CDR3 DNA: TGTGCCAGCAGTCTGGAGGGGGCGCGTAATCAGCCCCAGCATTTT. This gives the protein CASSLEGARNQPQHF.

This clone turned up a few times. This chain uses TRBV13 with TRBJ1-1, with D unclear. This CDR3 contains 13 residues. Germline V lookup: CDR1 PRHDT, CDR2 FYEKMQ (reference sequence). With 5 bases removed from V and 1 base from J, the gap between germline ends came to 8 bases. The CDR3 reads CASSLAKNTEAFF. The CDR3 nucleotides read TGTGCCAGCAGCCTAGCAAAGAACACTGAAGCTTTCTTT.

This clone was observed a single time. The rearrangement uses TRBV21-1 and TRBJ2-2; the table calls TRBD2, which could not be checked here. TRBV21-1 is marked as a pseudogene. The CDR3 extends over 16 amino acids. The CDR3 loop reads CASSTGTSRDTGELFF. The DNA of the CDR3 is TGTGCCAGCAGCACCGGGACTAGCAGGGACACCGGGGAGCTGTTTTTT.

The chain uses TRBV4-2 and TRBJ2-2; no firm D call. The germline gives CDR1 LGHNA, CDR2 YNFKEQ. This CDR3 contains 17 residues. Trimming took off 0 bases at V and 1 base at J, with 12 bases between the two ends. The CDR3 loop is CASSQEESTGNTGELFF. The DNA of the CDR3 is TGTGCCAGCAGCCAAGAAGAAAGCACGGGGAACACCGGGGAGCTGTTTTTT.

The sample holds a few counts of this clone. The chain links TRBV28 to TRBJ2-3, with 7 bases matching TRBD2. The CDR3 length is 19 residues. CDR1 is MDHEN and CDR2 is SYDVKM in the germline V gene. V lost 4 bases to trimming and J lost 6 bases; unmatched junction nucleotides: 22. In nucleotides, the CDR3 is TGTGCCAGCAGTTCACCCCGTCGGGCTAGCGGAAAAAGGGAGGATACGCAGTATTTT. Protein: CASSSPRRASGKREDTQYF.

The CDR3 coding sequence is TGTGCCAGCAGTTTATCTTCTCTGTCGGAGACCCAGTACTTC. As protein: CASSLSSLSETQYF. V and J are TRBV27 and TRBJ2-5; D remains unclear. The V gene lost 0 bases and the J gene lost 5 bases, with 10 bases spanning the gap. Germline V gene sequence: CDR1 MNHEY, CDR2 SMNVEV (reference sequence). This CDR3 region has 14 residues.

The chain uses TRBV30 and TRBJ2-6; D is ambiguous. This CDR3 contains 13 residues. Germline CDR1 and CDR2: GTSNPN and SVGIG (reference sequence). The V end lost 6 bases, the J end lost 0 bases, and 6 bases lay between the germline ends. CDR3 region: CACSSSGANVLTF. Here the CDR3 DNA reads TGTGCCTGCTCCAGCTCTGGGGCCAACGTCCTGACTTTC.

The chain links TRBV10-3 to TRBJ2-2, with a weak D call TRBD1 (5 bases). CDR1 and CDR2 (germline): ENHRY, SYGVKD. The CDR3 is 14 residues long. Trimming pared 7 bases from V and 6 bases from J, leaving 15 bases between. CDR3 DNA: TGTGCCATCACCCCGGACACATCCCCCGGGGAGCTGTTTTTT. This encodes CAITPDTSPGELFF.

The chain is built from TRBV4-1 and TRBJ2-1; 9 bases fit TRBD2. The J segment lost 4 bases and the V segment lost 7 bases, leaving 11 bases of the junction unmatched. Germline CDR1 MGHRA, CDR2 YSYEKL. The CDR3 has 16 residues. In nucleotides, the CDR3 is TGCGCCAGCACCATATCCTGGACTAGCGATTACAATGAGCAGTTCTTC. Protein: CASTISWTSDYNEQFF.

The gene calls are TRBV19 and TRBJ2-4, with TRBD1 matching 7 bases. The CDR3 contains 16 residues. J lost 0 bases, V lost 5 bases, and 7 bases had no gene match. The germline V gene has CDR1 LNHDA and CDR2 SQIVND (reference sequence). The CDR3 is CASSLQGYLAKNIQYF. CDR3 nucleotide sequence: TGTGCCAGTAGTCTACAGGGGTATCTAGCCAAAAACATTCAGTACTTC.

This clone was seen a few times. This CDR3 reads CASSFLWGQLATNEKLFF. The CDR3 DNA sequence: TGTGCCAGCAGTTTTCTCTGGGGACAGCTAGCAACTAATGAAAAACTGTTTTTT. This sequence joins TRBV28 and TRBJ1-4; TRBD1 matches 7 bases. Looked up from germline, CDR1 is MDHEN and CDR2 is SYDVKM. The CDR3 sequence is 18 residues long. Germline trimming cut 3 bases from V and 0 bases from J; bases unmatched to any gene: 10.

The chain carries TRBV5-4 and TRBJ2-1; 7 nucleotides align to TRBD1. Germline V gene lookup returns CDR1 SGHNT and CDR2 YYREEE (reference sequence). V shed 4 bases, J shed 7 bases, and the junction held 8 bases outside the gene matches. This CDR3 spans 14 amino acids. CDR3 amino acids: CASSRQGTFNEQFF. The CDR3 coding sequence is TGTGCCAGCAGCCGACAGGGAACGTTTAATGAGCAGTTCTTC.

The V call is TRBV28, the J call TRBJ1-5, with 8 bases matching TRBD1. The CDR3 is 19 residues long. Germline assignment: CDR1 MDHEN and CDR2 SYDVKM. The V and J ends lost 1 base and 4 bases, in that order; junction bases with no gene match: 15. The CDR3 protein is CASSLYPGRTGKGNQPQHF. As DNA, the CDR3 is TGTGCCAGCAGTTTATACCCTGGTAGGACAGGGAAGGGGAATCAGCCCCAGCATTTT.

J is TRBJ2-1 and V is TRBV27, with 7 positions matching TRBD2. J lost 16 bases, V lost 6 bases, and 21 bases had no gene match. This CDR3 is 15 amino acids long. The V gene's germline CDR1 is MNHEY and CDR2 SMNVEV (reference sequence). In DNA form, the CDR3 reads TGTGCCAGCAGCAAACATACTTTAATCGGACTAGGAACATTCTTC. This sequence encodes CASSKHTLIGLGTFF.

The V call is TRBV19, the J call TRBJ2-7; no clear D gene. The V gene's germline CDR1 is LNHDA and CDR2 SQIVND (reference sequence). The germline V and J ends were trimmed by 5 bases and 3 bases, with 11 bases remaining between them. The CDR3 has 13 amino acids. In DNA form, the CDR3 reads TGTGCCAGTAGTGCCCTTTCGAGCTACGAGCAGTACTTC. Encoded protein: CASSALSSYEQYF. The whole variable domain, filled in from reference TRBV19 and TRBJ2-7, reads DGGITQSPKYLFRKEGQNVTLSCEQNLNHDAMYWYRQDPGQGLRLIYYSQIVNDFQKGDIAEGYSVSREKKESFPLTVTSAQKNPTAFYLCASSALSSYEQYFGPGTRLTVT.

The chain couples TRBV6-1 to TRBJ1-5, with 7 nucleotides matching TRBD1. CDR1 and CDR2 (germline): MNHNS, SASEGT. J gave up 6 bases and V 5 bases, and 10 bases lay outside the gene matches. This CDR3 is built from 15 residues. The CDR3 protein is CASSTSQGEIQPQHF. As DNA, the CDR3 is TGTGCCAGCAGTACGAGCCAGGGGGAAATTCAGCCCCAGCATTTT.